A selection of T cell receptor beta chains follows, all from one sample in a study of T cell responses to AZD1222 COVID-19 vaccine. Repertoires were generated with immunoSEQ multiplex PCR, while TCRdb's copy carries only in-frame clones and drops some. Here the sample spans 55,000 to 60,000 clones, about 85% being singletons. This sample comprised peripheral blood, obtained on day 0 of MenACWY control vaccination. The source of these receptors is an adult in good health. CDR3s include the opening cysteine and the closing phenylalanine or tryptophan. Fields, in order: CDR3 protein, CDR3 length, J gene, V gene.

CDR3aa: CASSYEAETGELFF
len: 14
j_gene: TRBJ2-2
v_gene: TRBV6-2/TRBV6-3

CDR3aa: CATSDSKGPVGFLDYGYTF
len: 19
j_gene: TRBJ1-2
v_gene: TRBV24-1

CDR3aa: CASSPQANTEAFF
len: 13
j_gene: TRBJ1-1
v_gene: TRBV12-3/TRBV12-4

CDR3aa: CASSPRTGELETQYF
len: 15
j_gene: TRBJ2-5
v_gene: TRBV18

CDR3aa: CSASGTVGTIYF
len: 12
j_gene: TRBJ1-3
v_gene: TRBV20-1

CDR3aa: CASRSGFSYEQYF
len: 13
j_gene: TRBJ2-7
v_gene: TRBV11-2

CDR3aa: CASSFPRDSPVSNQPQHF
len: 18
j_gene: TRBJ1-5
v_gene: TRBV28

CDR3aa: CAISETGGDYEQYF
len: 14
j_gene: TRBJ2-7
v_gene: TRBV10-3

CDR3aa: CASKGPGQGSQAFF
len: 14
j_gene: TRBJ1-1
v_gene: TRBV19

CDR3aa: CASRTLADRTDTQYF
len: 15
j_gene: TRBJ2-3
v_gene: TRBV5-5

CDR3aa: CASIEAQGQETQYF
len: 14
j_gene: TRBJ2-5
v_gene: TRBV6-5

CDR3aa: CAISSLDRTRGYGYTF
len: 16
j_gene: TRBJ1-2
v_gene: TRBV10-3

CDR3aa: CASRFWSGAQLSLAKNIQYF
len: 20
j_gene: TRBJ2-4
v_gene: TRBV7-3

CDR3aa: CASSLGNPFREQYF
len: 14
j_gene: TRBJ2-7
v_gene: TRBV7-9

CDR3aa: CASSSPAGGSYNEQFF
len: 16
j_gene: TRBJ2-1
v_gene: TRBV7-2

CDR3aa: CASSQTGTADNSYEQYF
len: 17
j_gene: TRBJ2-7
v_gene: TRBV4-3

CDR3aa: CASDPASGALYNEQFF
len: 16
j_gene: TRBJ2-1
v_gene: TRBV10-2

CDR3aa: CASSPTRTSGRAFSYEQYF
len: 19
j_gene: TRBJ2-7
v_gene: TRBV18

CDR3aa: CASSLYGGTEAFF
len: 13
j_gene: TRBJ1-1
v_gene: TRBV5-6

CDR3aa: CAISGGSGNSYEQYF
len: 15
j_gene: TRBJ2-7
v_gene: TRBV10-3

CDR3aa: CASSQEGAGSKHYF
len: 14
j_gene: TRBJ2-7
v_gene: TRBV14

CDR3aa: CASSLWGLETQYF
len: 13
j_gene: TRBJ2-5
v_gene: TRBV5-5

CDR3aa: CASKEGNQPQHF
len: 12
j_gene: TRBJ1-5
v_gene: TRBV5-8

CDR3aa: CAWSVPGGGTNTIYF
len: 15
j_gene: TRBJ1-3
v_gene: TRBV30

CDR3aa: CASSPVGGFGANVLTF
len: 16
j_gene: TRBJ2-6
v_gene: TRBV5-5

CDR3aa: CASSLGAGGAGELFF
len: 15
j_gene: TRBJ2-2
v_gene: TRBV7-6

CDR3aa: CASSLQTSGRDNEQFF
len: 16
j_gene: TRBJ2-1
v_gene: TRBV11-2